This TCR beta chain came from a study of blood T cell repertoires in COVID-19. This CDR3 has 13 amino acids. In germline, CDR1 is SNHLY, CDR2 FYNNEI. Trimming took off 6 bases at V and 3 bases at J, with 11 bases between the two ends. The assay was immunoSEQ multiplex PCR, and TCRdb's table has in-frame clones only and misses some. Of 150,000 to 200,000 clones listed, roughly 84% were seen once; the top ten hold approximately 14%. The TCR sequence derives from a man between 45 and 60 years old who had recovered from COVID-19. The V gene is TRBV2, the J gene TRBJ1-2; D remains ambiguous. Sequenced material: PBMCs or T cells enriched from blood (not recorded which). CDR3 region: CASRRPADYGYTF. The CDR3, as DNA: TGTGCCAGCAGGCGCCCGGCGGACTATGGCTACACCTTC.